The 23 T cell receptor beta chains listed next were all sequenced from one sample in a study of TIL therapy for anti-PD-1-resistant metastatic lung cancer. The sample's time point: pre-treatment sample, taken before nivolumab and TIL therapy. Sequencing used immunoSEQ v3. Produced via immunoSEQ multiplex PCR; TCRdb's table is partial and in-frame only. The repertoire holds about 59,000 clones, with about 70% as singletons. Here the sequenced sample was blood, taken at baseline. These receptors all stem from a person aged 25 to 80 with non-small cell lung cancer.

The V call is TRBV29-1, the J call TRBJ2-2; TRBD1 is a possible D gene (6 bases). Trimming left V 5 bases short and J 6 bases short, with 16 bases between. Germline V gene lookup returns CDR1 SQVTM and CDR2 ANQGSEA. This CDR3 spans 14 amino acids. Here the CDR3 DNA reads TGCAGCGTTCAGGGAATACAGGGCGCCGGGGAGCTGTTTTTT. Residues: CSVQGIQGAGELFF.

The DNA of the CDR3 is TGTGCCAGCTCACCGCCAACGGTTTGGACCCTAAGAGGCGAGCAGTACTTC. Translated, it gives CASSPPTVWTLRGEQYF. V and J are TRBV18 and TRBJ2-7; D is unclear. V was cut by 3 bases and J by 6 bases, with 24 bases left in between. Germline V gene sequence: CDR1 KGHSH, CDR2 LQKENI. This CDR3 has 17 residues.

The genes are TRBV27 and TRBJ2-6; 12 bases map to TRBD1. The CDR3 runs 18 residues. Germline loops: CDR1 MNHEY, CDR2 SMNVEV (reference sequence). The V gene end was trimmed by 3 bases and the J gene end by 5 bases; junction bases not matched to a gene: 8. The CDR3 sequence is CASSFQGQGASWANVLTF. DNA of the CDR3: TGTGCCAGCAGTTTTCAGGGACAGGGGGCCAGTTGGGCCAACGTCCTGACTTTC.

The genes are TRBV5-1 and TRBJ1-1; D remains unclear. The germline gives CDR1 SGHRS, CDR2 YFSETQ. V was shortened by 1 base and J by 0 bases, with 7 bases between the two germline ends. The CDR3 has 14 amino acids. CDR3 DNA: TGCGCCAGCAGCTTGTCTCCGGTGAACACTGAAGCTTTCTTT. It translates to CASSLSPVNTEAFF. Variable domain in full (rest from reference TRBV5-1 and TRBJ1-1): KAGVTQTPRYLIKTRGQQVTLSCSPISGHRSVSWYQQTPGQGLQFLFEYFSETQRNKGNFPGRFSGRQFSNSRSEMNVSTLELGDSALYLCASSLSPVNTEAFFGQGTRLTVV.

This chain links TRBV9 with TRBJ1-3, with a possible D match to TRBD1 (6 bases). The CDR3 is 15 amino acids. The V gene's germline CDR1 is SGDLS and CDR2 YYNGEE. V dropped 3 bases and J dropped 4 bases, with 14 bases sitting between them. The CDR3 region is CASSEDRRGGNTIYF. Here the CDR3 DNA reads TGTGCCAGCAGCGAAGACAGGAGAGGAGGAAACACCATATATTTT.

This clone was detected a few times. The V and J genes are TRBV5-8 and TRBJ1-6, with 8 bases lining up with TRBD1. Germline V CDR1 and CDR2: SGHTS, YDEGEE. Unmatched junction bases numbered 5, after V lost 4 bases and J lost 8 bases. The CDR3 is made up of 14 amino acids. The CDR3 DNA follows: TGTGCCAGCAGCCAGGGACAGGCGGATTCACCCCTCCACTTT. Its protein is CASSQGQADSPLHF.

The genes are TRBV9 and TRBJ2-6; D call uncertain. V lost 7 bases to trimming and J lost 0 bases, with 2 bases between them. CDR3 size: 12 residues. Germline CDR1 SGDLS, CDR2 YYNGEE. Here the CDR3 DNA reads TGTGCCAGCGACTCTGGGGCCAACGTCCTGACTTTC. Protein sequence: CASDSGANVLTF.

The chain carries TRBV27 and TRBJ1-5; 7 nucleotides agree with TRBD1. Trimming removed 2 bases from V and 2 bases from J; junction bases left unmatched: 3. The CDR3 covers 15 residues. Germline CDR1 MNHEY, CDR2 SMNVEV (reference sequence). This CDR3 reads CASSLGTGGNQPQHF. In DNA, the CDR3 is TGTGCCAGCAGTTTAGGAACAGGGGGCAATCAGCCCCAGCATTTT.

This clone was detected only a few times. The chain is built from TRBV18 and TRBJ1-5; D is uncertain. CDR1 and CDR2 from the germline V gene are KGHSH and LQKENI. CDR3 size: 14 residues. Trimming pared 5 bases from V and 0 bases from J, leaving 8 bases between. This CDR3 is CASSGEYSNQPQHF. In DNA form, the CDR3 reads TGTGCCAGCTCAGGCGAATATAGCAATCAGCCCCAGCATTTT.

The chain links TRBV10-3 to TRBJ2-5, with 9 nucleotides matching TRBD2. V shed 3 bases, J shed 4 bases, and the junction held 6 bases outside the gene matches. The CDR3 has 15 residues. Per the germline V gene, CDR1 is ENHRY and CDR2 is SYGVKD. This chain's CDR3 is CAISEGSGRGETQYF. The CDR3 region has the DNA TGTGCCATCAGTGAAGGTAGCGGGAGAGGAGAGACCCAGTACTTC.

This clone was recorded only once. V is TRBV19 and J is TRBJ1-4; D uncertain. The CDR3 spans 14 residues. Trimming removed 6 bases at V and 0 bases at J, with 8 bases between. Germline V lookup: CDR1 LNHDA, CDR2 SQIVND (reference sequence). CDR3 sequence reads: CASRPLATNEKLFF. As DNA, the CDR3 is TGTGCCAGTAGGCCACTAGCAACTAATGAAAAACTGTTTTTT.

The chain is built from TRBV6-5 and TRBJ2-7; TRBD1 aligns across 11 bases. V gave up 7 bases and J gave up 5 bases; unmatched junction bases: 7. Germline V gene sequence: CDR1 MNHEY, CDR2 SVGAGI. This CDR3 is built from 14 residues. This chain's CDR3 is CASTPDRGRHEQYF. In DNA, the CDR3 is TGTGCCAGCACCCCGGACAGGGGGCGTCACGAGCAGTACTTC.

This clone was detected only a few times. The CDR3 sequence is CASRLQGSYGYTF. DNA for the CDR3: TGTGCCAGCAGATTACAGGGTTCGTATGGCTACACCTTC. The chain joins TRBV6-5 to TRBJ1-2; weak D call: TRBD1 (6 bases). Trimming pared 6 bases from V and 5 bases from J, leaving 13 bases between. The length of the CDR3 is 13 residues. Germline CDR1 and CDR2: MNHEY and SVGAGI.

The V and J genes are TRBV21-1 and TRBJ2-5; the table's D call of TRBD1 was not tested on the DNA. TRBV21-1 constitutes a pseudogene. The CDR3 sequence is 15 residues long. This CDR3 reads CASSMRQDSQETQYF. The CDR3 DNA is TGTGCCAGCAGCATGCGACAGGACAGCCAAGAGACCCAGTACTTC.

In its sample, this clone was seen a few times. This chain links TRBV4-2 with TRBJ1-2; tentative D call: TRBD1 (5 bases). The CDR3 is 16 residues long. Per germline, CDR1 LGHNA and CDR2 YNFKEQ. V lost 4 bases, J lost 3 bases, and 18 bases lay in between. The CDR3 here is CASSPLPAGLDYGYTF. The CDR3 nucleotides read TGTGCCAGCAGCCCCCTCCCCGCGGGACTCGACTATGGCTACACCTTC.

The V gene is TRBV28, the J gene TRBJ1-1; D is unclear. The CDR3 length is 13 residues. CDR1 MDHEN and CDR2 SYDVKM come from the germline V gene. V was cut by 6 bases and J by 2 bases, with 10 bases left in between. CDR3 sequence: CASSPTRNTEAFF. For the CDR3, the DNA is TGTGCCAGCAGCCCTACGAGAAACACTGAAGCTTTCTTT.

The V and J genes are TRBV18 and TRBJ2-4, with a weak D call TRBD1 (6 bases). Germline CDR1 is KGHSH and CDR2 is LQKENI. V was shortened by 3 bases and J by 8 bases, with 17 bases between the two germline ends. This CDR3 comprises 15 residues. The CDR3 protein is CASSPTDRRVDIQYF. CDR3 sequence (DNA): TGTGCCAGCTCACCTACTGACAGGCGGGTGGACATTCAGTACTTC.

This clone has just a few counts. This chain uses TRBV19 with TRBJ2-3; 11 nucleotides match TRBD1. The germline CDR1 and CDR2 sequences are LNHDA and SQIVND (reference sequence). V lost 6 bases and J lost 8; bases outside the gene matches: 13. The CDR3 is 16 amino acids. The CDR3 bases are TGTGCCAGTAGGGCCGGACAGGGGGCATGGAGGGGTACGCAGTATTTT. This encodes CASRAGQGAWRGTQYF.

The chain has TRBV5-1 and TRBJ2-5; the D call may be TRBD1 or TRBD2 (5 bases each). Germline lookup yields CDR1 SGHRS and CDR2 YFSETQ. V lost 5 bases and J 1 base, leaving 18 bases between the germline ends. The CDR3 totals 16 residues. The CDR3 reads CASRSSPRGAQETQYF. The CDR3 DNA reads as TGCGCCAGCAGGTCGTCTCCTCGAGGGGCCCAAGAGACCCAGTACTTC.

In DNA form, the CDR3 reads TGTGCCAGTAGTATATGGGGAAGCTATGGCTACACCTTC. Protein sequence: CASSIWGSYGYTF. V is TRBV19 and J is TRBJ1-2; no clear D. The V end was cut by 2 bases, the J end by 4 bases, with 8 bases between. The CDR3 has 13 amino acids. The V gene's germline CDR1 is LNHDA and CDR2 SQIVND (reference sequence).

The CDR3 DNA reads as TGTGCCAGCAGCGTGCCGGGACAGGGATTGACTGAAGCTTTCTTT. Residues: CASSVPGQGLTEAFF. The chain employs TRBV7-9 and TRBJ1-1; 9 bases match TRBD1. V shed 5 bases, J shed 5 bases, and the junction held 9 bases outside the gene matches. The CDR3 covers 15 residues. Germline assignment: CDR1 SEHNR and CDR2 FQNEAQ (reference sequence). Looking up the rest from reference TRBV7-9 and TRBJ1-1 gives the full variable domain: DTGVSQNPRHKITKRGQNVTFRCDPISEHNRLYWYRQTLGQGPEFLTYFQNEAQLEKSRLLSDRFSAERPKGSFSTLEIQRTEQGDSAMYLCASSVPGQGLTEAFFGQGTRLTVV.

The CDR3 protein is CASSFHSAETQYF. The CDR3 nucleotides are TGTGCCAGCAGCTTCCACAGCGCAGAGACCCAGTACTTC. The chain recombines TRBV28 with TRBJ2-5, with D unclear. The CDR3 runs to 13 residues. Per germline, CDR1 MDHEN and CDR2 SYDVKM. Trimming left V 6 bases short and J 4 bases short, with 12 bases between.

The rearrangement joins TRBV6-5 to TRBJ1-4; tentative D call: TRBD1 (5 bases). The germline gives CDR1 MNHEY, CDR2 SVGAGI. The CDR3 has 15 amino acids. The germline V and J ends were trimmed by 2 bases and 5 bases, with 12 bases remaining between them. The CDR3 nucleotides are TGTGCCAGCAGTTACGGCAGGGTTGGGAATGAAAAACTGTTTTTT. Encoded protein: CASSYGRVGNEKLFF.